The clone carrying this T cell receptor beta chain was seen a handful of times. Its specificity is not known. CDR3 length: 16 residues. Trimming removed 4 bases from V and 5 bases from J; junction bases left unmatched: 9. Germline lookup yields CDR1 MDHEN and CDR2 SYDVKM. TCRdb called the reads again in MiXCR, with one record for every CDR3 protein. The sample lists just over 450,000 distinct CDR3 sequences, approximately 40% occurring once. The data belong to a study of T cell repertoires in cytomegalovirus infection. Study-wide background: As its CMV epitopes, the study selected recently identified HLA-C-restricted and well-studied HLA-B-restricted targets. CMV infection and matching HLA type were both indicated by public TCR beta signatures. The study, taken as a whole, reports: The ex vivo response was dominated by HLA-C-restricted CMV-specific TCR beta clonotypes. CMV carriers with the relevant HLA were identified by cumulative public TCR beta family frequency.

The source of this sequence is a human donor in good health (CMV status not recorded). Some clones in this sample may be carry-over from other donors' samples. Sequences were derived from cultured PBMCs, sampled from culture after CMV antigen stimulation. This chain joins TRBV28 and TRBJ1-5; TRBD1 matches at 9 bases. The DNA for the CDR3 is TGTGCCAGCAGTTCCCCCGGGACAGGGTCTCATCAGCCCCAGCATTTT. This gives the protein CASSSPGTGSHQPQHF. Based on the CDR3 plus reference TRBV28 and TRBJ1-5, the full variable domain is DVKVTQSSRYLVKRTGEKVFLECVQDMDHENMFWYRQDPGLGLRLIYFSYDVKMKEKGDIPEGYSVSREKKERFSLILESASTNQTSMYLCASSSPGTGSHQPQHFGDGTRLSIL.